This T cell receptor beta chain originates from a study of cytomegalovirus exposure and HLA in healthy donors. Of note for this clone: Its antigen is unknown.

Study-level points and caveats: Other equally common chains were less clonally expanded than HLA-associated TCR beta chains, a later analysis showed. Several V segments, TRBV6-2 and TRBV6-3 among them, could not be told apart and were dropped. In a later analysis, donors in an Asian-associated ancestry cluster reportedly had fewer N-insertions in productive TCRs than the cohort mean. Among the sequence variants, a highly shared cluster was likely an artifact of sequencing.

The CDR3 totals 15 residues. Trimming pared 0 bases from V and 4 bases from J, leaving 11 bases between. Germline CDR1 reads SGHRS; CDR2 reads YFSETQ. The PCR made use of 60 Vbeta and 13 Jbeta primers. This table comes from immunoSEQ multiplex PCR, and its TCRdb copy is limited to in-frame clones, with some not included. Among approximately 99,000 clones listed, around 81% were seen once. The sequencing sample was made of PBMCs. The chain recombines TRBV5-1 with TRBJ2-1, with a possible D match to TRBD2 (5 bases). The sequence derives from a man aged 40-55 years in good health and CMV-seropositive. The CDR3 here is CASSLELGSYNEQFF. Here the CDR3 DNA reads TGCGCCAGCAGCTTGGAACTAGGATCTTACAATGAGCAGTTCTTC.